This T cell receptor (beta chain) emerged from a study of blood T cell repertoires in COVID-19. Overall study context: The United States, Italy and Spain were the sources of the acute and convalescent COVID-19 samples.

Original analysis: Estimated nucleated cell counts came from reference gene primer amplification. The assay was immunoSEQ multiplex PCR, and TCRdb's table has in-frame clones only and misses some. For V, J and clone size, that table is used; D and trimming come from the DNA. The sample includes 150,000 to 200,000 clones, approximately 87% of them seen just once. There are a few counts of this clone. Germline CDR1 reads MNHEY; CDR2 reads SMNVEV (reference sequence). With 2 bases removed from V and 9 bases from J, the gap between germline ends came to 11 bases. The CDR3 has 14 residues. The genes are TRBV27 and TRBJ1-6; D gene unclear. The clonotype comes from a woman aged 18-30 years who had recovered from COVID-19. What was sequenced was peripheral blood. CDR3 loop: CASSLGQLLSPLHF. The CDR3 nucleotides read TGTGCCAGCAGTTTAGGGCAGCTACTTTCACCCCTCCACTTT.